A selection of T cell receptor beta chains follows, all from one sample in a study of patients and donors after allogeneic stem cell transplantation. TCRdb analysed the RT-PCR reads with MiXCR anew, one entry per CDR3 protein. The sample includes some 960,000 distinct CDR3 sequences, under 20% of them seen just once. The source material was blood, either unsorted or a sorted T cell fraction (not recorded which). The receptors were gathered from a human donor who was either an allogeneic HSCT recipient or a stem cell or donor lymphocyte infusion donor (not recorded which). It is not recorded whose cells these are; they may come from a transplant donor. Each CDR3 is given with its conserved first and last residue. The D gene is left open where the match is weak. Rows give clone size only sometimes, using once, few, many, or a class for an expanded clone.

TRBJ1-1 | TRBD1 | 13 | . | TRBV30 | CAWQDRGDTEAFF | TGTGCCTGGCAGGACAGGGGAGACACTGAAGCTTTCTTT
TRBJ2-1 | . | 15 | . | TRBV11-3 | CASSFSPYPYNEQFF | TGTGCCAGCAGCTTCAGTCCTTATCCCTACAATGAGCAGTTCTTC
TRBJ2-4 | TRBD1 | 17 | many | TRBV9 | CASSVEGTGGSKNIQYF | TGTGCCAGCAGCGTCGAGGGGACAGGAGGGTCCAAAAACATTCAGTACTTC
TRBJ2-2 | TRBD2 | 16 | few | TRBV15 | CATSRRLAGNTGELFF | TGTGCCACCAGCAGAAGACTAGCGGGAAATACCGGGGAGCTGTTTTTT
TRBJ2-7 | . | 14 | few | TRBV28 | CASSVQIGSYEQYF | TGTGCCAGCAGCGTCCAAATTGGCTCCTACGAGCAGTACTTC
TRBJ2-5 | . | 13 | . | TRBV20-1 | CSPRWGSRETQYF | TGCAGCCCACGTTGGGGGTCTCGGGAGACCCAGTACTTC
TRBJ2-1 | TRBD2 | 15 | few | TRBV2 | CASDGTSGGYNEQFF | TGTGCGAGCGACGGGACTAGCGGGGGCTACAATGAGCAGTTCTTC
TRBJ2-7 | . | 15 | . | TRBV3-1 | CASSQVRTANYEQYF | TGTGCCAGCAGCCAAGTCCGGACAGCTAACTACGAGCAGTACTTC
TRBJ1-6 | . | 16 | . | TRBV5-1 | CASSVAGEFRSSPLHF | TGCGCCAGCTCGGTCGCAGGGGAATTTAGAAGTTCACCCCTCCACTTT
TRBJ1-1 | TRBD1 | 15 | . | TRBV7-3 | CASSLTGGWDTEAFF | TGTGCCAGCAGCTTGACAGGGGGCTGGGACACTGAAGCTTTCTTT
TRBJ2-7 | . | 13 | few | TRBV12-3/TRBV12-4 | CASSFRGFYEQYF | TGTGCCAGCAGCTTCAGGGGTTTTTACGAGCAGTACTTC
TRBJ2-5 | . | 13 | . | TRBV12-3/TRBV12-4 | CASRDRNQETQYF | TGTGCCAGCAGGGACAGAAACCAAGAGACCCAGTACTTC
TRBJ2-2 | . | 15 | . | TRBV2 | CASSEGGKHTGELFF | TGTGCCAGCAGTGAAGGAGGGAAGCACACCGGGGAGCTGTTTTTT
TRBJ1-1 | . | 16 | . | TRBV18 | CASSPTAKAGNTEAFF | TGTGCCAGCTCACCGACAGCCAAGGCGGGGAACACTGAAGCTTTCTTT
TRBJ1-2 | . | 16 | . | TRBV21-1 | CASIKGGPPFKGGYTF | TGTGCCAGCATTAAAGGGGGGCCACCCTTTAAAGGAGGCTACACCTTC
TRBJ2-5 | . | 13 | few | TRBV5-6 | CASSSSRQETQYF | TGTGCCAGCAGCTCCTCACGCCAAGAGACCCAGTACTTC
TRBJ2-1 | . | 16 | few | TRBV4-1 | CASSGFLGRGENEQFF | TGCGCCAGCAGCGGGTTCCTTGGGCGGGGAGAGAATGAGCAGTTCTTC
TRBJ2-1 | . | 14 | few | TRBV5-1 | CASSPIQGNNEQFF | TGCGCCAGCAGCCCGATCCAGGGAAACAATGAGCAGTTCTTC
TRBJ2-3 | . | 13 | few | TRBV19 | CASIPGGQDTQYF | TGTGCCAGTATTCCGGGGGGCCAGGATACGCAGTATTTT
TRBJ2-7 | TRBD1 | 13 | . | TRBV6-1 | CASRSQGIHEQYF | TGTGCCAGCAGATCACAGGGGATCCACGAGCAGTACTTC
TRBJ2-7 | . | 14 | . | TRBV5-1 | CASSLLGSMNEQYF | TGCGCCAGCAGCCTACTGGGATCGATGAACGAGCAGTACTTC
TRBJ1-2 | . | 14 | . | TRBV10-3 | CAISDQGVIYGYTF | TGTGCCATCAGTGACCAGGGCGTAATATATGGCTACACCTTC
TRBJ1-2 | . | 11 | many | TRBV29-1 | CSVYTTSGYTF | TGCAGCGTTTATACCACAAGTGGCTACACCTTC
TRBJ2-5 | TRBD1 | 15 | . | TRBV5-1 | CASSLGGTDRETQYF | TGCGCCAGCAGCTTGGGGGGGACAGACAGAGAGACCCAGTACTTC
TRBJ2-2 | TRBD2 | 16 | few | TRBV4-1 | CASSLPAGGNTGELFF | TGCGCCAGCAGCCTTCCGGCGGGGGGCAACACCGGGGAGCTGTTTTTT
TRBJ1-3 | TRBD1 | 17 | . | TRBV10-2 | CASSDPLGQGSGNTIYF | TGCGCCAGCAGTGACCCCCTGGGACAGGGATCGGGAAACACCATATATTTT
TRBJ2-7 | . | 13 | few | TRBV18 | CASSPREGHEQYF | TGTGCCAGCTCACCTAGAGAAGGGCACGAGCAGTACTTC